The 26 T cell receptor beta chains below were found in one sample sequenced in a study of T cells in Graves' hyperthyroidism and ophthalmopathy. Using RNA transcripts as the source, TCR beta CDR3 regions were amplified. In the first-round RT-PCR of the TCR CDR3, the HTBI primer set was used. TCRdb recomputed calls from the multiplex PCR reads with MiXCR, one row per CDR3 protein. Of under 650,000 distinct CDR3 sequences listed, around 15% are singletons. The sample comprised blood. These receptors all stem from a woman in her twenties or thirties with Graves' hyperthyroidism.

The table lists this clonotype with a few counts. A read error may produce the germline difference seen at one junction end. J is TRBJ2-7 and V is TRBV7-8; weak D call: TRBD2 (5 bases). Germline V gene data show CDR1 as SGHVS and CDR2 as FQNEAQ. This CDR3 contains 14 residues. The CDR3 sequence: CTSSLAIPLGEQYF. The DNA for the CDR3 is TGTACCAGCAGCTTAGCGATCCCCCTCGGCGAGCAGTACTTC.

This clonotype occurred a few times. The chain uses TRBV7-3 and TRBJ2-2; D is undetermined. Between the trimmed V and J ends, which lost 7 bases and 5 bases, there was a span of 8 bases. CDR3 length: 12 amino acids. Germline V gene data show CDR1 as SGHTA and CDR2 as FQGTGA. The CDR3 is CASKDWTGELFF. Written as DNA, the CDR3 is TGTGCCAGCAAGGATTGGACCGGGGAGCTGTTTTTT. The full variable domain, with the rest looked up from reference TRBV7-3 and TRBJ2-2, is GAGVSQTPSNKVTEKGKYVELRCDPISGHTALYWYRQSLGQGPEFLIYFQGTGAADDSGLPNDRFFAVRPEGSVSTLKIQRTERGDSAVYLCASKDWTGELFFGEGSRLTVL.

The chain links TRBV5-1 to TRBJ2-2, with 8 bases matching TRBD2. The length of the CDR3 is 15 residues. The V segment lost 7 bases and the J segment 6 bases; nucleotides outside the gene matches: 11. Looked up from germline, CDR1 is SGHRS and CDR2 is YFSETQ. The CDR3 DNA follows: TGCGCCAGCCGTCTAGCGGGCCCGGCGTCCGGGGAGCTGTTTTTT. This sequence encodes CASRLAGPASGELFF.

For this clonotype: The junction departs from germline at one end; a sequencing error may be responsible. V is TRBV14 and J is TRBJ1-2; a possible D gene is TRBD1 (5 bases). The CDR3 sequence is 12 residues long. From germline, CDR1 is SGHDN and CDR2 FVKESK. The CDR3 sequence: CASSQSRVSTAF. The DNA for the CDR3 is TGTGCCAGCAGCCAATCCAGGGTGTCAACCGCCTTC. Drawing the rest from reference TRBV14 and TRBJ1-2, the complete variable domain is EAGVTQFPSHSVIEKGQTVTLRCDPISGHDNLYWYRRVMGKEIKFLLHFVKESKQDESGMPNNRFLAERTGGTYSTLKVQPAELEDSGVYFCASSQSRVSTAFGSGTRLTVV.

This clonotype occurred many times. The chain employs TRBV14 and TRBJ2-3; a possible D gene is TRBD2 (5 bases). Trimming removed 3 bases at V and 4 bases at J, with 14 bases between. Per germline, CDR1 SGHDN and CDR2 FVKESK. The CDR3 extends over 15 amino acids. This CDR3 reads CASSQTMSSADTQYF. As DNA, the CDR3 is TGTGCCAGCAGCCAGACTATGAGTAGCGCAGATACGCAGTATTTT.

On this clonotype: Sequence at one end of the junction differs from germline and may be a read error. The chain links TRBV12-3 or TRBV12-4 to TRBJ2-2; 8 nucleotides align to TRBD1. The CDR3 has 14 residues. CDR3 sequence: CASRDRQNTRELFF. CDR3 nucleotides: TGTGCCAGCCGGGACAGGCAGAACACCAGGGAGCTGTTTTTT.

This clonotype was seen only a few times. The chain carries TRBV19 and TRBJ2-3; 12 positions match TRBD1. The length of the CDR3 is 14 residues. Germline CDR1 and CDR2: LNHDA and SQIVND (reference sequence). J lost 6 bases, V lost 9 bases, and 7 bases had no gene match. CDR3 sequence reads: CASDPGQGADTQYF. The CDR3 DNA reads TGTGCCAGCGACCCGGGACAGGGGGCCGATACGCAGTATTTT.

This clonotype was recorded at least ten times. The rearrangement uses TRBV29-1 and TRBJ2-7; a possible D gene is TRBD1 (5 bases). V lost 2 bases and J 6 bases, leaving 11 bases between the germline ends. The CDR3 totals 12 residues. The germline V gene encodes CDR1 SQVTM and CDR2 ANQGSEA. In nucleotides, the CDR3 is TGCAGCGTTGAAATAGGGGAAGGCGAGCAGTACTTC. This translates into CSVEIGEGEQYF.

Only a few counts were recorded for this clonotype. The rearrangement links TRBV15 to TRBJ2-3; D gene ambiguous. V was pared by 1 base and J by 0 bases, with 5 bases between. The CDR3 spans 14 residues. Germline loops: CDR1 LNHNV, CDR2 YYDKDF (reference sequence). DNA for the CDR3: TGTGCCACCAGCAGAGGAGTCAGCACAGATACGCAGTATTTT. This codes for CATSRGVSTDTQYF.

The genes are TRBV19 and TRBJ2-4; D may correspond to TRBD1 or TRBD2 (5 bases each). Trimming shortened V by 6 bases and J by 8 bases, and 20 bases separated the two germline ends. CDR1 and CDR2 (germline): LNHDA, SQIVND (reference sequence). The CDR3 runs 15 residues. CDR3 sequence: CASSASDIRGDIQYF. CDR3 nucleotide sequence: TGTGCCAGTAGCGCGTCGGACATACGGGGAGACATTCAGTACTTC.

This clonotype was seen repeatedly, ten times or more. The genes are TRBV2 and TRBJ1-4; a possible D gene is TRBD1 (6 bases). The CDR3 totals 15 residues. The V and J ends lost 5 bases and 8 bases respectively, with 18 bases between them. CDR1 is SNHLY, CDR2 FYNNEI, per germline. Here the CDR3 reads CASSRQGTREEKLFF. The CDR3 nucleotides are TGTGCCAGCAGTCGGCAGGGGACAAGGGAGGAAAAACTGTTTTTT.

This clonotype has more than one count but fewer than ten. This chain connects TRBV6-2 or TRBV6-3 to TRBJ2-7; maybe TRBD2 (6 bases). Germline CDR1 and CDR2: MNHEY and SVGEGT. Trimming shortened V by 2 bases and J by 3 bases, and 14 bases separated the two germline ends. The CDR3 is made up of 15 amino acids. The DNA for the CDR3 is TGTGCCAGCAGTTACAGTACGGGAGCCTTCTACGAGCAGTACTTC. This encodes CASSYSTGAFYEQYF.

This clonotype was recorded once. V and J are TRBV6-6 and TRBJ1-4, with D uncertain. Looked up from germline, CDR1 is MNHNY and CDR2 is SVGAGI (reference sequence). The V end was cut by 0 bases, the J end by 4 bases, with 12 bases between. The CDR3 totals 16 residues. The CDR3 protein is CASSYSLRARNEKLFF. The CDR3 nucleotides read TGTGCCAGCAGTTACTCCCTGCGGGCGCGTAATGAAAAACTGTTTTTT.

This clonotype was observed once. V and J are TRBV28 and TRBJ2-3; 9 nucleotides agree with TRBD1. Unmatched junction bases numbered 9, after V lost 6 bases and J lost 2 bases. Germline V lookup: CDR1 MDHEN, CDR2 SYDVKM. CDR3 length equals 16 residues. The CDR3, as DNA: TGTGCCAGCAGGCCCTTACAGGGGGCGATCACAGATACGCAGTATTTT. Its protein product is CASRPLQGAITDTQYF.

About this clonotype: Since a much larger clone is just one base distant, this may be a read error. The chain carries TRBV7-2 and TRBJ2-7, with TRBD1 matching 7 bases. The CDR3 runs to 17 residues. V trimming: 5 bases; J trimming: 1 base; junction bases outside the gene matches: 14. Germline V lookup: CDR1 SGHTA, CDR2 FQGNSA. In nucleotides, the CDR3 is TGTGCCAGCAGCCCCGCGAGACAGGGTTCCACGTCCTACGAGCAGTACTTC. This codes for CASSPARQGSTSYEQYF. The full variable domain, rest sourced from reference TRBV7-2 and TRBJ2-7, is GAGVSQSPSNKVTEKGKDVELRCDPISGHTALYWYRQSLGQGLEFLIYFQGNSAPDKSGLPSDRFSAERTGGSVSTLTIQRTQQEDSAVYLCASSPARQGSTSYEQYFGPGTRLTVT.

The chain links TRBV2 to TRBJ2-7; tentatively, D is TRBD1 or TRBD2 (5 bases each). V lost 5 bases to trimming and J lost 3 bases, with 17 bases between them. The germline V gene encodes CDR1 SNHLY and CDR2 FYNNEI. The CDR3 sequence is 15 residues long. The CDR3 sequence is CASSRVGDDLYEQYF. Written as DNA, the CDR3 is TGTGCCAGCAGTCGGGTGGGGGACGACCTCTACGAGCAGTACTTC.

This clonotype was observed a handful of times. The rearrangement links TRBV6-1 to TRBJ2-2, with TRBD2 identical over 9 bases. The CDR3 totals 15 residues. The V segment lost 5 bases and the J segment 4 bases; nucleotides outside the gene matches: 5. Germline lookup yields CDR1 MNHNS and CDR2 SASEGT. The CDR3 is CASSPGTSSTGELFF. The CDR3 nucleotides are TGTGCCAGCAGTCCCGGGACTAGCAGCACCGGGGAGCTGTTTTTT.

This clonotype was found many times. This chain connects TRBV11-2 to TRBJ2-1, with TRBD2 identical over 7 bases. Germline V gives CDR1 SGHAT, CDR2 FQNNGV. The trim removed 3 bases at V and 0 bases at J, leaving 5 bases unmatched. The CDR3 totals 16 residues. CDR3 in DNA: TGTGCCAGCAGCTTTCTTACGGGAGGCTCCTACAATGAGCAGTTCTTC. Translating it yields CASSFLTGGSYNEQFF.

The chain links TRBV6-9 to TRBJ2-1; possible D gene TRBD1, 5 bases. The V and J ends lost 3 bases and 6 bases respectively, with 15 bases between them. The CDR3 has 15 amino acids. Germline V gives CDR1 MNHGY, CDR2 SVAAGI. The CDR3 DNA reads TGTGCCAGCAGTTACGACAGAGGTACGAGCAATGAGCAGTTCTTC. Its translation: CASSYDRGTSNEQFF.

This clonotype was seen more than once but under ten times. The rearrangement uses TRBV29-1 and TRBJ2-2, with a tentative D call TRBD1 (5 bases). Per the germline V gene, CDR1 is SQVTM and CDR2 is ANQGSEA. The CDR3 extends over 12 amino acids. V lost 4 bases, J lost 7 bases, and 10 bases lay in between. The CDR3 sequence: CSVVAQGGELFF. As DNA, the CDR3 is TGCAGCGTTGTAGCTCAGGGCGGGGAGCTGTTTTTT.

This clonotype was seen many times. The CDR3 spells CASSYRLLNTEAFF. The CDR3 nucleotides read TGTGCCAGCAGTTACCGACTACTGAACACTGAAGCTTTCTTT. This rearrangement joins TRBV6-2 or TRBV6-3 to TRBJ1-1; D call uncertain. V dropped 2 bases and J dropped 0 bases, with 7 bases sitting between them. The CDR3 loop spans 14 amino acids. The germline gives CDR1 MNHEY, CDR2 SVGEGT.

The chain has TRBV7-9 and TRBJ1-6; unclear D gene. V was trimmed by 5 bases and J by 0 bases, leaving 11 bases between them. This CDR3 has 16 amino acids. Germline-derived CDR1 and CDR2 are SEHNR and FQNEAQ (reference sequence). In nucleotides, the CDR3 is TGTGCCAGCAGCCCCTTGGGGAGCTCCTATAATTCACCCCTCCACTTT. Protein: CASSPLGSSYNSPLHF.

A word on this clonotype: This may arise from a read error, as a much more abundant clone is one base away. The conserved closing phenylalanine or tryptophan is absent in this CDR3, likely reflecting a read error. This chain's CDR3 is CASSKRTSGIYETQYL. The CDR3 nucleotides are TGTGCCAGCAGTAAACGGACTAGCGGGATATATGAGACCCAGTACCTC. The chain carries TRBV6-1 and TRBJ2-5; the match to TRBD2 covers 12 bases. The CDR3 sequence is 16 residues long. The V segment lost 5 bases and the J segment 5 bases; nucleotides outside the gene matches: 9. CDR1 is MNHNS and CDR2 is SASEGT in the germline V gene.

The chain carries TRBV7-9 and TRBJ2-1, with unresolved D. V was cut by 6 bases and J by 1 base, with 19 bases left in between. The CDR3 sequence is 17 residues long. Per the germline V gene, CDR1 is SEHNR and CDR2 is FQNEAQ (reference sequence). CDR3 in amino acids: CASSPRIAAMSYNEQFF. The CDR3, as DNA: TGTGCCAGCAGTCCACGGATAGCTGCGATGTCCTACAATGAGCAGTTCTTC. The full variable domain, in which reference TRBV7-9 and TRBJ2-1 provide the parts outside the CDR3, is DTGVSQNPRHKITKRGQNVTFRCDPISEHNRLYWYRQTLGQGPEFLTYFQNEAQLEKSRLLSDRFSAERPKGSFSTLEIQRTEQGDSAMYLCASSPRIAAMSYNEQFFGPGTRLTVL.

Concerning this clonotype: This may be a read error: a much more frequent sequence differs by one nucleotide. This sequence joins TRBV7-9 and TRBJ2-1; 9 positions agree with TRBD1. The CDR3 consists of 18 residues. Germline CDR1 reads SEHNR; CDR2 reads FQNEAQ (reference sequence). This chain's CDR3 is CASSSGPGTGPGDNGQFF. CDR3 nucleotide sequence: TGTGCCAGCAGCTCCGGTCCCGGGACAGGGCCGGGGGACAATGGGCAGTTCTTC.

A word on this clonotype: A read error may be the cause here, since a much bigger clone is one base away. This chain links TRBV6-2 or TRBV6-3 with TRBJ1-2, with D maybe TRBD1 (5 bases). Looked up from germline, CDR1 is MNHEY and CDR2 is SVGEGT. The CDR3 is made up of 14 amino acids. CDR3 sequence: CASSAQGPNYGYSF. In nucleotides, the CDR3 is TGTGCCAGCAGTGCCCAGGGACCTAACTATGGCTACAGCTTC.